The T cell receptor beta chain under discussion was sequenced for a study of T cell repertoires in breast cancer. Study background: Samples were breast cancer tumors, lymph nodes and blood from patients, and control blood. Points from the study as a whole: Seven or more patient tumors shared approximately 19 TCR pairs rarely seen in control blood.

As concerns this clonotype: The antigen is unknown.

An expanded emulsion RT-PCR with primers for all TCR V genes paired CD8+ T cell chains. J gave up 4 bases and V 5 bases, and 12 bases lay outside the gene matches. This CDR3 region has 17 residues. Blocking oligonucleotides added to a second nested PCR suppressed unpaired genes. TCRdb passed the emulsion pairing reads through MiXCR, listing each CDR3 protein once. The table includes about 40,000 distinct CDR3 sequences, under 50% detected once. The V gene is TRBV12-3 or TRBV12-4, the J gene TRBJ2-2; 8 bases align to TRBD2. This clonotype was obtained from a pool of human donors with breast cancer or a healthy control (not recorded which). The specimen sequenced was CD8+ T cells. The CDR3 coding sequence is TGTGCCAGCAGTGCGGCCCGGGGGGGGAGAGGCACCGGGGAGCTGTTTTTT. Translation: CASSAARGGRGTGELFF.